A single sample gave rise to the 2 T cell receptor beta chains below, sequenced in a study of cytomegalovirus exposure and HLA in healthy donors. Amplification used 60 Vbeta primers and 13 Jbeta primers. The protocol was immunoSEQ multiplex PCR, while the TCRdb copy is restricted to in-frame clones and leaves out a portion. The sample lists fewer than 150,000 clones; about four fifths were seen once. What was sequenced was PBMCs. The source is a male donor in good health and CMV-seronegative.

Here the CDR3 DNA reads TGTGCCAGCAGCTTAGTCCCCAAGCTTGTTAGGTCCGCTAGGATTGACGAGCAGTACTTC. It yields the protein CASSLVPKLVRSARIDEQYF. V usage is TRBV7-8 and J usage is TRBJ2-7; no reliable D call. This CDR3 region has 20 residues. Germline V CDR1 and CDR2: SGHVS, FQNEAQ. Trimming took 1 base from V and 5 from J, leaving 30 bases between them. The variable domain in full, with the rest retrieved from reference TRBV7-8 and TRBJ2-7, is GAGVSQSPRYKVAKRGQDVALRCDPISGHVSLFWYQQALGQGPEFLTYFQNEAQLDKSGLPSDRFFAERPEGSVSTLKIQRTQQEDSAVYLCASSLVPKLVRSARIDEQYFGPGTRLTVT.

This clone was seen just once. The rearrangement joins TRBV13 to TRBJ2-5; possibly TRBD1 for D (5 bases). The V gene's germline CDR1 is PRHDT and CDR2 FYEKMQ (reference sequence). There are 13 residues in the CDR3. Between the trimmed V and J ends, which lost 3 bases and 5 bases, there was a span of 10 bases. DNA of the CDR3: TGTGCCAGCAGCTTGGGCAGGGTGGAGACCCAGTACTTC. Translation: CASSLGRVETQYF.